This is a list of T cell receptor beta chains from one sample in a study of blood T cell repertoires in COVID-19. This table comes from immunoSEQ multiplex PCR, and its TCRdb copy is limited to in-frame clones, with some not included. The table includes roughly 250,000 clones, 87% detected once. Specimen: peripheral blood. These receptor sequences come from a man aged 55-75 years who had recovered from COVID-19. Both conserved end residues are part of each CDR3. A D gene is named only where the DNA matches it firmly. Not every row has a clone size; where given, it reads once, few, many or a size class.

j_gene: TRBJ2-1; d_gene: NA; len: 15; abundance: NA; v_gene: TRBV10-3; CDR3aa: CAISDFPGTYNEQFF; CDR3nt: TGTGCCATCAGTGACTTTCCGGGGACCTACAATGAGCAGTTCTTC
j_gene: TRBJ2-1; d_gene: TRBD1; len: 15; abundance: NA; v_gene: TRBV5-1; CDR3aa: CASSPRRVGQDEQFF; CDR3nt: TGCGCCAGCAGCCCGCGAAGGGTAGGACAGGATGAGCAGTTCTTC
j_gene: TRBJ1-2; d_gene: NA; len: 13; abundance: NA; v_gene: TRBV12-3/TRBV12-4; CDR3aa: CASSHTREGGYTF; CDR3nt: TGTGCCAGCAGTCATACCAGGGAAGGTGGCTACACCTTC
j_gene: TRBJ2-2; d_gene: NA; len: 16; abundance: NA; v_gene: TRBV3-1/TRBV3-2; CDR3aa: CASRSVLMANTGELFF; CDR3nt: TGTGCCAGCAGATCTGTCCTTATGGCTAACACCGGGGAGCTGTTTTTT
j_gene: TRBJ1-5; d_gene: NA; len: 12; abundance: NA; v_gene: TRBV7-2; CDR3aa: CASSLPRQPQHF; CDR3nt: TGTGCCAGCAGCCTCCCCAGGCAGCCCCAGCATTTT
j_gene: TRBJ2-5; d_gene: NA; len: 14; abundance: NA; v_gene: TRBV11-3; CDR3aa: CASSLVGREETQYF; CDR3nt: TGTGCCAGCAGCTTAGTCGGCAGGGAAGAGACCCAGTACTTC
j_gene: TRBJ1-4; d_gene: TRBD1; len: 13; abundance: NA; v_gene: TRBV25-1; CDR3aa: CACGDRGSEKLFF; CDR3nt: TGTGCCTGCGGGGACAGGGGTTCCGAAAAACTGTTTTTT
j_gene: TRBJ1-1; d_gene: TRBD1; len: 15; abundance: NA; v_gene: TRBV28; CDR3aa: CASSLRAGGYTEAFF; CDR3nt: TGTGCCAGCAGTTTACGGGCAGGGGGCTACACTGAAGCTTTCTTT
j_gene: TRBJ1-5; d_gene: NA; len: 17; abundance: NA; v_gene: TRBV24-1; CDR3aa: CATSDRRSQGWGQPQHF; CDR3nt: TGTGCCACCAGTGATCGACGGAGCCAGGGGTGGGGTCAGCCCCAGCATTTT
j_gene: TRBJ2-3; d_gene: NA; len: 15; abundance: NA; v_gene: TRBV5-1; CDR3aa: CASSLVASSTDTQYF; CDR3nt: TGCGCCAGCAGCTTGGTTGCGTCAAGCACAGATACGCAGTATTTT
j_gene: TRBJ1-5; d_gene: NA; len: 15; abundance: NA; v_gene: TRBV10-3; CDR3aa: CAISAKQGVNQPQHF; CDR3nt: TGTGCCATCAGTGCAAAACAGGGAGTCAATCAGCCCCAGCATTTT
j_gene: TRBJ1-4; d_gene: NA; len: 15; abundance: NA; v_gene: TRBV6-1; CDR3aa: CASSESPGRNEKLFF; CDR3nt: TGTGCCAGCAGTGAATCGCCAGGGCGTAATGAAAAACTGTTTTTT
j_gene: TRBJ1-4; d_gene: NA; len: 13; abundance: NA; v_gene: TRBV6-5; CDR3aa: CATRRSTNEKLFF; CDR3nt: TGTGCCACCCGCAGGTCGACTAATGAAAAACTGTTTTTT
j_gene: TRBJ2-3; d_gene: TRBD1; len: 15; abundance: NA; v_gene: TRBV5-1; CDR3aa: CASSLGQGQGDTQYF; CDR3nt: TGCGCCAGCAGCTTAGGACAGGGGCAAGGAGATACGCAGTATTTT
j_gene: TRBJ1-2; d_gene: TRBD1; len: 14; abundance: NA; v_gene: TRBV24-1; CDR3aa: CATTDSGTGDGYTF; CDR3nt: TGTGCCACCACCGATTCCGGGACAGGGGACGGCTACACCTTC
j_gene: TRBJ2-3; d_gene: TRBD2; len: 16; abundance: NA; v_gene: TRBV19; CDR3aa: CASSILAAGGRDTQYF; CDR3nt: TGTGCCAGTAGTATTTTGGCAGCGGGGGGCAGAGATACGCAGTATTTT
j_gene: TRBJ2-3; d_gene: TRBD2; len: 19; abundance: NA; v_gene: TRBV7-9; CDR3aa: CASSLRARGLAGEGDTQYF; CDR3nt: TGTGCCAGCAGCTTAAGGGCCCGGGGGCTAGCGGGGGAAGGTGATACGCAGTATTTT
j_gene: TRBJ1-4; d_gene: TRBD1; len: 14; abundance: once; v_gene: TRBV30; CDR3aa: CAWSLGGPNEKLFF; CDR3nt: TGTGCCTGGAGCCTAGGGGGCCCTAATGAAAAACTGTTTTTT
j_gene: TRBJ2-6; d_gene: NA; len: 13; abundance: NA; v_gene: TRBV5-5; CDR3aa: CASSQPGTNVLTF; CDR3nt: TGTGCCAGCAGTCAACCCGGGACCAACGTCCTGACTTTC
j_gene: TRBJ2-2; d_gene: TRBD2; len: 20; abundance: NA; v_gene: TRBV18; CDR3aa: CASSPATSGGAGKNTGELFF; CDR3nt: TGTGCCAGCTCACCCGCGACTAGCGGGGGGGCTGGAAAGAACACCGGGGAGCTGTTTTTT